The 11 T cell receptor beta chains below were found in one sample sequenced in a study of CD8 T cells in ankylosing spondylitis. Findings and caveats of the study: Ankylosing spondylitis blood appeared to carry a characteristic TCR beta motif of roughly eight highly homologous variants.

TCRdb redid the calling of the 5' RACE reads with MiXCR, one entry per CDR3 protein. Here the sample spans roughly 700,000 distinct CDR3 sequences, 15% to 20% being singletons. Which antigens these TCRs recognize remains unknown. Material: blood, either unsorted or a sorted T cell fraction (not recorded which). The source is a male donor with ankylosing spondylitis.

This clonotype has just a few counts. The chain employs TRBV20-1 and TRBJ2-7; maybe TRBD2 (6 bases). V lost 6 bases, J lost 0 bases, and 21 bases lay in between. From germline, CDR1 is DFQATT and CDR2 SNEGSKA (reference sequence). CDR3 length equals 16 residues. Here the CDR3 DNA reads TGCAGTGCCCCGGACGGTGGGAGGCGGCCCTCCTACGAGCAGTACTTC. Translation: CSAPDGGRRPSYEQYF.

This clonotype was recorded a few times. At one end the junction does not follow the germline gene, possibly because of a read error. CDR3 residues: CATSRKREGSSEQYF. The CDR3 DNA reads TGTGCCACCAGCAGGAAGCGGGAGGGTTCCTCCGAGCAGTACTTC. The chain has TRBV15 and TRBJ2-7; 10 bases match TRBD2. Germline CDR1 reads LNHNV; CDR2 reads YYDKDF (reference sequence). This CDR3 is 15 amino acids long.

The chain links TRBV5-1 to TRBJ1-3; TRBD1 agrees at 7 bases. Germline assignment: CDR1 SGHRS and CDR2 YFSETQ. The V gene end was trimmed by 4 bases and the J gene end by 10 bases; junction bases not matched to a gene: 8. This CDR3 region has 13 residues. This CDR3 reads CASSPSTGETIYF. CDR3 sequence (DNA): TGCGCCAGCAGCCCCTCCACAGGGGAGACCATATATTTT.

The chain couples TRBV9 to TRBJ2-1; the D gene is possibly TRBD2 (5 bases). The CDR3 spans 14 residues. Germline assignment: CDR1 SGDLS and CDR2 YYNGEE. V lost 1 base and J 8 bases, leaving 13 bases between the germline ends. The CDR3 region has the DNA TGTGCCAGCAGCGTAAGCGCGGGCCCGCATGAGCAGTTCTTC. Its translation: CASSVSAGPHEQFF. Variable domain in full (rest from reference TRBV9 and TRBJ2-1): DSGVTQTPKHLITATGQRVTLRCSPRSGDLSVYWYQQSLDQGLQFLIQYYNGEERAKGNILERFSAQQFPDLHSELNLSSLELGDSALYFCASSVSAGPHEQFFGPGTRLTVL.

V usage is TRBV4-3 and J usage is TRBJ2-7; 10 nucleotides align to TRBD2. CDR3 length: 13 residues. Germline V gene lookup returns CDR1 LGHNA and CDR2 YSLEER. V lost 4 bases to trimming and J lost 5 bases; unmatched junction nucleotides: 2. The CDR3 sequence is CASSPTSGNEQYF. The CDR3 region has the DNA TGCGCCAGCAGCCCTACTAGCGGGAACGAGCAGTACTTC.

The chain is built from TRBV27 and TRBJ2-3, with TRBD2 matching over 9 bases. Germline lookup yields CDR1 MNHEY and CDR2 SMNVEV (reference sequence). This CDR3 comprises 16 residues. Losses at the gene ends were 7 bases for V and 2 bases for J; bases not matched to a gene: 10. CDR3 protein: CASTSRGGGATDTQYF. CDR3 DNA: TGTGCCAGCACGTCCCGCGGCGGGGGGGCCACAGATACGCAGTATTTT.

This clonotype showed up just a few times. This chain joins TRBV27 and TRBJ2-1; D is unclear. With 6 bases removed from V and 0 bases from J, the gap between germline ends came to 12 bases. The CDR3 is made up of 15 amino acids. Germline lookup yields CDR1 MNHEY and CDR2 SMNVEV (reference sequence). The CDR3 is CASRPETGSYNEQFF. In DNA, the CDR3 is TGTGCCAGCAGACCCGAGACGGGCTCCTACAATGAGCAGTTCTTC.

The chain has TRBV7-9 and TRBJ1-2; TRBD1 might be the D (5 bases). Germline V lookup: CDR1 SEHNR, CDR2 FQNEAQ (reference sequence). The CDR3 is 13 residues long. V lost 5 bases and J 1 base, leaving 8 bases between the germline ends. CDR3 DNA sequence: TGTGCCAGCAGCCAACAGGATAACTATGGCTACACCTTC. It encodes CASSQQDNYGYTF.

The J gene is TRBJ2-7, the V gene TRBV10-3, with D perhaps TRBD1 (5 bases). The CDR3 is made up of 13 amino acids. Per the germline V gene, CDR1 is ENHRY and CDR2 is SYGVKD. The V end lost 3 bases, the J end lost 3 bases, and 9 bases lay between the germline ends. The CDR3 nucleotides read TGTGCCATCAGTGAAGGACACTTCTACGAGCAGTACTTC. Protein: CAISEGHFYEQYF.

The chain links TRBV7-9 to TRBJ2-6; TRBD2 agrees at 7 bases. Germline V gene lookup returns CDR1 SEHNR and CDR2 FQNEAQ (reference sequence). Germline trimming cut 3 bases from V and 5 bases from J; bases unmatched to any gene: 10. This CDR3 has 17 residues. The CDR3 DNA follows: TGTGCCAGCAGCTTTGGGTTAGCGGGCAACTGGGCCAACGTCCTGACTTTC. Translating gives CASSFGLAGNWANVLTF.

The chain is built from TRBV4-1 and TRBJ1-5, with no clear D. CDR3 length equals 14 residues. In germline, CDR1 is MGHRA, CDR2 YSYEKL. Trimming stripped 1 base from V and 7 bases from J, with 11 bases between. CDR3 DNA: TGCGCCAGCAGCCAAGTGCGGGTTATGCAGCCCCAGCATTTT. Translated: CASSQVRVMQPQHF.